The T cell receptor beta chain under discussion was sequenced for a study of blood T cell repertoires in COVID-19. Trimming took off 9 bases at V and 1 base at J, with 9 bases between the two ends. The CDR3 has 12 amino acids. CDR1 is MNHEY and CDR2 is SVGEGT in the germline V gene. In the authors' workflow: Reference gene primers were amplified, and this amplification served to estimate nucleated cell counts. The repertoire was sequenced with immunoSEQ multiplex PCR; TCRdb's copy has only in-frame clones and lacks some. V and J calls and clone size are given by that table; D and trimming were obtained from the DNA. The profile covers tens of thousands of clones, with 75% to 95% appearing a single time and 0.65% to 0.9% taken by the ten largest.

This chain joins TRBV6-2 or TRBV6-3 and TRBJ1-1; D is unclear. The sequence came from a woman aged 80 or over with acute or convalescent COVID-19. Sequences were obtained from peripheral blood. This chain's CDR3 is CASSEANTEAFF. The CDR3 nucleotides read TGTGCCAGTAGTGAGGCGAACACTGAAGCTTTCTTT.